Each of the 13 T cell receptor beta chains below was sequenced from the same sample in a study of Ad26.COV2.S vaccination and SARS-CoV-2 variants. Repertoires were generated with immunoSEQ multiplex PCR, while TCRdb's copy carries only in-frame clones and drops some. The sample carries over 300,000 clones, roughly 80% recorded once. Treatment: roughly 20 received Ad26.COV2.S at low or high dose, single or two shots; about 5 received placebo; per-sample allocation not given. On day 63 after the first injection, vaccine and placebo recipients gave samples. The sequencing here drew on peripheral blood, taken in a trial of Ad26.COV2.S vaccine versus placebo. These receptor sequences come from a person aged 18-65 years who received the Ad26.COV2.S COVID-19 vaccine or a placebo.

The J gene is TRBJ2-1, the V gene TRBV5-6; TRBD2 aligns across 12 bases. V lost 3 bases, J lost 7 bases, and 11 bases stayed unmatched. From germline, CDR1 is SGHDT and CDR2 YYEEEE. CDR3 length: 17 residues. This CDR3 is CASSSHSGTSGWNEQFF. DNA of the CDR3: TGTGCCAGCAGCTCTCATTCCGGGACTAGCGGGTGGAATGAGCAGTTCTTC.

As DNA, the CDR3 is TGCAGTGCACAGGGGGTTGGTGGCTACACCTTC. This gives the protein CSAQGVGGYTF. The chain carries TRBV20-1 and TRBJ1-2, with 8 positions matching TRBD1. Unmatched junction bases numbered 4, after V lost 6 bases and J lost 7 bases. This CDR3 has 11 residues. Germline V gene data show CDR1 as DFQATT and CDR2 as SNEGSKA (reference sequence).

The CDR3 nucleotides are TGCGCCAGCAGCCAAGATCGAGGGGTTGTGACTAATGAAAAACTGTTTTTT. It translates to CASSQDRGVVTNEKLFF. This chain uses TRBV4-3 with TRBJ1-4; TRBD1 might be the D (5 bases). Trimming shortened V by 0 bases and J by 2 bases, and 13 bases separated the two germline ends. Germline V gene sequence: CDR1 LGHNA, CDR2 YSLEER. The CDR3 runs 17 residues.

This chain connects TRBV6-6 to TRBJ2-2; 8 bases line up with TRBD1. Germline lookup yields CDR1 MNHNY and CDR2 SVGAGI (reference sequence). This CDR3 spans 16 amino acids. With 2 bases clipped from V and 3 bases from J, the junction kept 5 bases outside the gene matches. The CDR3 reads CASSYPTGEYTGELFF. CDR3 DNA: TGTGCCAGCAGTTACCCGACAGGGGAGTACACCGGGGAGCTGTTTTTT.

The chain couples TRBV4-1 to TRBJ2-4; D call uncertain. The V gene's germline CDR1 is MGHRA and CDR2 YSYEKL. With 0 bases removed from V and 5 bases from J, the gap between germline ends came to 14 bases. This CDR3 comprises 16 residues. The CDR3 loop is CASSQDLGPSENIQYF. CDR3 in DNA: TGCGCCAGCAGCCAAGATTTAGGACCAAGTGAAAACATTCAGTACTTC.

This rearrangement joins TRBV5-1 to TRBJ2-1, with D possibly TRBD2 on 6 matching bases. Germline CDR1 is SGHRS and CDR2 is YFSETQ. This CDR3 is built from 17 residues. Trimming stripped 3 bases from V and 4 bases from J, with 20 bases between. In DNA form, the CDR3 reads TGCGCCAGCAGCTCCTCCAGGGACTCAGACTCTTACAATGAGCAGTTCTTC. It translates to CASSSSRDSDSYNEQFF.

The chain is built from TRBV7-6 and TRBJ2-1; 7 bases match TRBD2. V lost 5 bases to trimming and J lost 8 bases; unmatched junction nucleotides: 15. Germline values: CDR1 SGHVS, CDR2 FNYEAQ. The CDR3 spans 16 residues. Written as DNA, the CDR3 is TGTGCCAGCAGCCTGGGGGGAGGGAGGCCATTGGATGAGCAGTTCTTC. This encodes CASSLGGGRPLDEQFF. The full variable domain, its missing parts supplied by reference TRBV7-6 and TRBJ2-1, is GAGVSQSPRYKVTKRGQDVALRCDPISGHVSLYWYRQALGQGPEFLTYFNYEAQQDKSGLPNDRFSAERPEGSISTLTIQRTEQRDSAMYRCASSLGGGRPLDEQFFGPGTRLTVL.

The chain is built from TRBV23-1 and TRBJ2-4, with 8 bases that match TRBD1. TRBV23-1 qualifies as an ORF whose function is uncertain. Losses at the gene ends were 3 bases for V and 1 base for J; bases not matched to a gene: 8. The CDR3 length is 17 residues. In nucleotides, the CDR3 is TGCGCCAGCAGTCACCCCGAGACAGGGGAGGCCAAAAACATTCAGTACTTC. Protein product: CASSHPETGEAKNIQYF.

The chain uses TRBV5-5 and TRBJ1-4; no clear D gene. V gave up 4 bases and J gave up 8 bases, with 15 bases separating them. Germline V gives CDR1 SGHKS, CDR2 YYEKEE (reference sequence). The CDR3 covers 14 residues. The chain's CDR3 is CASSRTVMGEKLFF. The CDR3 DNA is TGTGCCAGCAGCCGAACAGTGATGGGGGAAAAACTGTTTTTT.

The V and J genes are TRBV11-1 and TRBJ1-2, with a weak D call TRBD1 (6 bases). V lost 5 bases, J lost 4 bases, and 14 bases lay in between. This CDR3 comprises 14 residues. The germline CDR1 and CDR2 sequences are SGHAT and FQDESV (reference sequence). This CDR3 reads CASSPEGGSYGYTF. In DNA, the CDR3 is TGTGCCAGCAGCCCGGAGGGGGGTTCCTATGGCTACACCTTC.

This clone was detected only once. The chain links TRBV10-3 to TRBJ1-3, with D possibly TRBD1 on 5 matching bases. V dropped 3 bases and J dropped 1 base, with 22 bases sitting between them. This CDR3 contains 19 residues. Looked up from germline, CDR1 is ENHRY and CDR2 is SYGVKD. The CDR3 loop reads CAISDQLPQGTESGNTIYF. The CDR3 nucleotides read TGTGCCATCAGTGACCAACTACCCCAGGGTACAGAGTCTGGAAACACCATATATTTT.

The CDR3 DNA reads as TGTGCCAGCAGGTCAATTTCCCGGGGCCCTAACAATGAGCAGTTCTTC. Protein sequence: CASRSISRGPNNEQFF. The chain combines TRBV11-3 with TRBJ2-1; D is perhaps TRBD1 or TRBD2 (5 bases each). Germline-derived CDR1 and CDR2 are SGHNT and YENEEA. The CDR3 runs to 16 residues. V was cut by 6 bases and J by 5 bases, with 20 bases left in between.

The V gene is TRBV9, the J gene TRBJ1-5, with TRBD1 as a possible D gene (6 bases). Per the germline V gene, CDR1 is SGDLS and CDR2 is YYNGEE. V was pared by 7 bases and J by 0 bases, with 11 bases between. The length of the CDR3 is 14 residues. CDR3 loop: CASGQSNSNQPQHF. In nucleotides, the CDR3 is TGTGCCAGCGGACAGTCGAATAGCAATCAGCCCCAGCATTTT.